Many counts were recorded for the clone carrying this T cell receptor beta chain. Its antigen is unidentified. TCRdb reprocessed the 5' RACE reads via MiXCR and lists one record per CDR3 protein. The repertoire has under 35,000 distinct CDR3 sequences, about 21% of them found once; the top ten carry over 1.5%. The sample is drawn from a study of T-cell memory formation after mild COVID-19. For the study at large: Largely donor-specific TCR clusters were found.

Study-wide results and caveats: Contracting clones from day 15 to 85 had balanced CD4/CD8; later expanders favoured CD4+. The appearance of some responding clones in pre-infection memory suggested that cross-reactive memory joined. Clones which contracted sat mainly in CM and EM if CD4+, and in EMRA if CD8+.

Trimming shortened V by 4 bases and J by 5 bases, and 14 bases separated the two germline ends. Germline CDR1 is MNHEY and CDR2 is SMNVEV (reference sequence). The CDR3 contains 14 residues. This TCR was sampled from an adult who had mild COVID-19 (a few samples of this study predate the infection). Cell type and time point are not known. Sequencing was carried out using PBMCs or a T cell subset sorted from them (not recorded which). The chain couples TRBV27 to TRBJ1-2; tentative D call: TRBD1 (6 bases). In DNA, the CDR3 is TGTGCCAGCAGTTCCCACTTAACAGGGTATGGCTACACCTTC. This translates into CASSSHLTGYGYTF.